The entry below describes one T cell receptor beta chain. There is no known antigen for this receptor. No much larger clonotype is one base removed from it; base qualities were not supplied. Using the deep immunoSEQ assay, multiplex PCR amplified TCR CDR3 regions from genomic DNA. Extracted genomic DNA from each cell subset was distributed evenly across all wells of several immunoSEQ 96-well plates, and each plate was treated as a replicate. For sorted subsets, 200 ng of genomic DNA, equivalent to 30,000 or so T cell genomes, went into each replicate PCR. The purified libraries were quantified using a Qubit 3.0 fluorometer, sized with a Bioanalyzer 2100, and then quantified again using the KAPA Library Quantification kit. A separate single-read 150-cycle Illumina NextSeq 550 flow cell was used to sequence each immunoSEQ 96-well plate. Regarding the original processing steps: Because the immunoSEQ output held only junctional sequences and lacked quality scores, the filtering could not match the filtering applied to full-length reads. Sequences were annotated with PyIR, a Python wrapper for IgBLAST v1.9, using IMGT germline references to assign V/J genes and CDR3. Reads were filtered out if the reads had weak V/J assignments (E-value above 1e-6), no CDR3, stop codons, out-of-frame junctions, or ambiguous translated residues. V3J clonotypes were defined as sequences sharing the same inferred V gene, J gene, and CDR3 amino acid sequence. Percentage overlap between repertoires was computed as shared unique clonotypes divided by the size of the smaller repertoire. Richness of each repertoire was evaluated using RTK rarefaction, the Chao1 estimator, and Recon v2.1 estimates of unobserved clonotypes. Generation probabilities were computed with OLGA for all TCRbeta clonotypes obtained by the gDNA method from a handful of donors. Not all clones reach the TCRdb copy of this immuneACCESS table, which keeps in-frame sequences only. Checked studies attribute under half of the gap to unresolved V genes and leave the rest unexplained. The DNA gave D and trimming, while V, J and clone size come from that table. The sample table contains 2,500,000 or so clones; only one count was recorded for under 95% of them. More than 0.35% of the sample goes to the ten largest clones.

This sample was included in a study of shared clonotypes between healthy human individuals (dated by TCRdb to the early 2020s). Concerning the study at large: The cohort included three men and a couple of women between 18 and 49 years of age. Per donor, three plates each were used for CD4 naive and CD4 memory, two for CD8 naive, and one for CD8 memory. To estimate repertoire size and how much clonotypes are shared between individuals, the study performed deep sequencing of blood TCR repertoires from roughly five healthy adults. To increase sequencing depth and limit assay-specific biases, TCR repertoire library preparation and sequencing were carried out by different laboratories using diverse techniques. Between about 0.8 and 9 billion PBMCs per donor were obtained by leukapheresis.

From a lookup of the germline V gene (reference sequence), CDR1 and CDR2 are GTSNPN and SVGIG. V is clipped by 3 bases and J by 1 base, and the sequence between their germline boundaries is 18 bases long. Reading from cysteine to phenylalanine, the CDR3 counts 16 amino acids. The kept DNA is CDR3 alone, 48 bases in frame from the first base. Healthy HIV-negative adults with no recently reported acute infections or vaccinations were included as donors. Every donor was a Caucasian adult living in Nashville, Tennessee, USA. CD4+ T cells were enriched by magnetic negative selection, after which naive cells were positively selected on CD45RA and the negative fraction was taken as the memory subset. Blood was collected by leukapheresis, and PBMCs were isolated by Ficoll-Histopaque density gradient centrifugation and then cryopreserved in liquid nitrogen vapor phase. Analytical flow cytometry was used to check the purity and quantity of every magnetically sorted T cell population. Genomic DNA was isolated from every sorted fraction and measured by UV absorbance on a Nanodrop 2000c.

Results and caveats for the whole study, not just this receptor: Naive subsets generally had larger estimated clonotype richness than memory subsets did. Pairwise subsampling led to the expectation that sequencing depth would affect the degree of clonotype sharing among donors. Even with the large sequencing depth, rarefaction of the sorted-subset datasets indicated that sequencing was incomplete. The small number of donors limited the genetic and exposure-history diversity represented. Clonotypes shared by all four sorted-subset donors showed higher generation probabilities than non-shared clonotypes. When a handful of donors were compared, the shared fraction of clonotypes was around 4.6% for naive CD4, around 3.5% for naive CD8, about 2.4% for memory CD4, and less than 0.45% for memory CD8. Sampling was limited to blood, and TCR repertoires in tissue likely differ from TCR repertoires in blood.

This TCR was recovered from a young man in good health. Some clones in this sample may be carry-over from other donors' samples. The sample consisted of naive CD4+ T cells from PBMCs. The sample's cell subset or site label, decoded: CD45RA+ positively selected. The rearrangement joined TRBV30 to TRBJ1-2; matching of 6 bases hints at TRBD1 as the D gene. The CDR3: CAWRGASLNLNYGYTF. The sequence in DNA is TGTGCCTGGAGGGGGGCCAGCCTAAACCTTAACTATGGCTACACCTTC. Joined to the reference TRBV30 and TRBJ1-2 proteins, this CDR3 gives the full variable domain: SQTIHQWPATLVQPVGSPLSLECTVEGTSNPNLYWYRQAAGRGLQLLFYSVGIGQISSEVPQNLSASRPQDRQFILSSKKLLLSDSGFYLCAWRGASLNLNYGYTFGSGTRLTVV.